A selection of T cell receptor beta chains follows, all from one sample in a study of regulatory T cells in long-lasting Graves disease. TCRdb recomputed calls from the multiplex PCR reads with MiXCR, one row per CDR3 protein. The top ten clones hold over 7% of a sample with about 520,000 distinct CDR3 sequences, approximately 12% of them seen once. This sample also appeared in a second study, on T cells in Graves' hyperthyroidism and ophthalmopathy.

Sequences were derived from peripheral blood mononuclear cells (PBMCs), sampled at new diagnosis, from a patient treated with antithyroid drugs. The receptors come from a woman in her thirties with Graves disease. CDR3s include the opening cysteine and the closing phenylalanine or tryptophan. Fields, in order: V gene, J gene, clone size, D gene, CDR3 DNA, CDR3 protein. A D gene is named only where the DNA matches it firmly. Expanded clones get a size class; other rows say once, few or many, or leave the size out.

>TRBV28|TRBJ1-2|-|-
TGTGCCAGCCGGACAGTAAACTATGGCTACGCCTTC
CASRTVNYGYAF
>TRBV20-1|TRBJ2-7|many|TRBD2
TGCAGTGCCAGACTAGCGGGCCTCTACGAGCAGTACTTC
CSARLAGLYEQYF
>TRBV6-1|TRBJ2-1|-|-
TGTGCCAGCAGACAAACACAGGCCTCCTACAATGAGCAGTTCTTC
CASRQTQASYNEQFF
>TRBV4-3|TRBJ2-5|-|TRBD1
TGCGCCAGCGCCCGAGGGGGCGCCCTACAAGAGACCCAGTACTTC
CASARGGALQETQYF
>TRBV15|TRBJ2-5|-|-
TGTGCCACCAGCAGAGGACTGAACAAACAAGAGACCCAGTACTTC
CATSRGLNKQETQYF
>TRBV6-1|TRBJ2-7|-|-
TGTGCCAGCAGTACGAACACGTACGAGCAGTACTTC
CASSTNTYEQYF
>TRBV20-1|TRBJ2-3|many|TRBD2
TGCAGTGCTAGCCTCCCGACTAGCGGGAGAATGAGGAATACGCAGTATTTT
CSASLPTSGRMRNTQYF
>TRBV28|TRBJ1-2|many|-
TGTGCCAGCAGTTTATGGGGTGAGGGCTATGGCTACACCTTC
CASSLWGEGYGYTF
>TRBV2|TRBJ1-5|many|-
TGTGCCAGCGCTGGTGACCTATATCAGCCCCAGCATTTT
CASAGDLYQPQHF
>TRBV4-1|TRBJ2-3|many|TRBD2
TGCGCCAGCAGAGTAGCGGGAGGGCCAGATACGCAGTATTTT
CASRVAGGPDTQYF
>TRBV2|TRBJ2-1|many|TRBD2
TGTGCCAGCATCCAAGGACTAGCGGGACGGAATGAGCAGTTCTTC
CASIQGLAGRNEQFF
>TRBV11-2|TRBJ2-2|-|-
TGTGCCAGCAGCTTAGACGGGGGGCATGCTGGGGAGCTATTTTTT
CASSLDGGHAGELFF
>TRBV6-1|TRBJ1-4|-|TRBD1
TGTGCCAGCAGGACAGGGCTCAGAGATGAAAAACTGTTTTTT
CASRTGLRDEKLFF
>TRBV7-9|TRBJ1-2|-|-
TGTGCCAGCAGCTTGCAGCGCGGGGATGGCTACACCTTC
CASSLQRGDGYTF
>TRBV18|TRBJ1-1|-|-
TGTGCCAGCTCACTACGTGAGGGTGTGAACACTGAAGCTTTCTTT
CASSLREGVNTEAFF
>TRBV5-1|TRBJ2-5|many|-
TGCGCCAGCAGCTTGGACAGGGCCGTAGAGACCCAGTACTTC
CASSLDRAVETQYF
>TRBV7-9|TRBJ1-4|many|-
TGTGCCAGCAGCCCAAGTCGGGAAAAACTGTTTTTT
CASSPSREKLFF
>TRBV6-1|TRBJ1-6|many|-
TGTGCCAGCAGCCGGACTATGAGCTCCTATAATTCACCCCTCCACTTT
CASSRTMSSYNSPLHF
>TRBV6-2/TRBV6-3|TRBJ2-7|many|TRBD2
TGTGCCAGCAGTTGGCCTGACCGACCTAGCGGGTACTACGAGCAGTACTTC
CASSWPDRPSGYYEQYF
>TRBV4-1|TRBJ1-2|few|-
TGCGCCAGCAGCCAAGAGATCCCCCGATCGGGGGGTGGCTACACCTTC
CASSQEIPRSGGGYTF
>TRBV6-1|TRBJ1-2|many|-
TGTGCCAGCAGTCCGGAGGGGGACTATGGCTACACCTTC
CASSPEGDYGYTF
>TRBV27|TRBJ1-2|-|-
TGTGCCAGCAGAGCGACAGAGCTCTATGGCTACACCTTC
CASRATELYGYTF
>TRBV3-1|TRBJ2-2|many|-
TGTGCCAGCAGCCAATGGATTAGATTTAGTACCGGGGAGCTGTTTTTT
CASSQWIRFSTGELFF
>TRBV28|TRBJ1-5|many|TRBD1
TGTGCCAGCAGGGACAGGCTGTATAGCAATCAGCCCCAGCATTTT
CASRDRLYSNQPQHF
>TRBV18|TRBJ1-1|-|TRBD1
TGTGCCAGCTCACCCTGGACAGGGGTGGACACTGAAGCTTTCTTT
CASSPWTGVDTEAFF
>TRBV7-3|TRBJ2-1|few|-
TGTGCCAGCAGCCCGGGGCCCGGAAGGGATAAGCAGTTCTTC
CASSPGPGRDKQFF
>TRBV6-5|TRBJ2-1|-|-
TGTGCCAGCAGTTATTCCGGGGCCCACAATGAGCAGTTCTTC
CASSYSGAHNEQFF
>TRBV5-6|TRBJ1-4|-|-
TGTGCCAGCAGCTTGTTTTCCGGATCTGGTGATGAAAAACTGTTTTTT
CASSLFSGSGDEKLFF
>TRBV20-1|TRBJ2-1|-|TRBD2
TGCAGTGCTAGCGCGGGAGAGAATGAGCAGTTCTTC
CSASAGENEQFF
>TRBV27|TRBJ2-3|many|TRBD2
TGTGCCAGCAGTAGCGACCTCCGGACTAGCGTCACAGATACGCAGTATTTT
CASSSDLRTSVTDTQYF
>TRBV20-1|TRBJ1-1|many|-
TGCAGTGCTAGACAGAACACTGAAGCTTTCTTT
CSARQNTEAFF
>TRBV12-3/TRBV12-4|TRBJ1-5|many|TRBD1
TGTGCCAGCAGTTTATACGGGACAGCCCGTCAGCCCCAGCATTTT
CASSLYGTARQPQHF
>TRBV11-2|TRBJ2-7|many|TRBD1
TGTGCCAGCAGCTTAATAAGGGGGGACAGGCTTTCGAGAGGGTCCTACGAGCAGTACTTC
CASSLIRGDRLSRGSYEQYF
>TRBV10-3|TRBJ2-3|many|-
TGTGCCATCGGCGCTCTAGCGACCCACACAGATACGCAGTATTTT
CAIGALATHTDTQYF
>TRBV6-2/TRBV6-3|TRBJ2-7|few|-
TGTGCCAGCAGTTACTCTAACAGGCCAGACTACGAGCAGTACTTC
CASSYSNRPDYEQYF
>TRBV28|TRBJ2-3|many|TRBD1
TGTGCCAGCAGTTCCCTCCCTGGCACAGGGGGCCCAGATACGCAGTATTTT
CASSSLPGTGGPDTQYF
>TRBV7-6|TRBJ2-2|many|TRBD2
TGTGCCAGCAGCTCTAGCGGGGCCAACACCGGGGAGCTGTTTTTT
CASSSSGANTGELFF
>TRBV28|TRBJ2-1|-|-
TGTGCCAGCAGTTTATCCGCACCCTCCTACAATGAGCAGTTCTTC
CASSLSAPSYNEQFF
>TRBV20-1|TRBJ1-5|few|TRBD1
TGCAGTGCTAGGCCCGGGACAGGGATCCAGCCCCAGCATTTT
CSARPGTGIQPQHF
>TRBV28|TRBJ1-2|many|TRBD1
TGTGCCAGCAGTTTGTCTCCAACAGGGGTGAATGGCTACACCTTC
CASSLSPTGVNGYTF
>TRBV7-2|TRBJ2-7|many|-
TGTGCCAGCAGCTTAGTAACCCCAGGACCTTTGAAGTATTTT
CASSLVTPGPLKYF
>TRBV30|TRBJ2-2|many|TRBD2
TGTGCCTGGAGTTCCCGGCTAGCGGGAGGGCCTGGCACCGGGGAGCTGTTTTTT
CAWSSRLAGGPGTGELFF
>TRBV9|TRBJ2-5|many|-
TGTGCCAGCAGCGTTGGGAGCCCAGAGACCCAGTACTTC
CASSVGSPETQYF
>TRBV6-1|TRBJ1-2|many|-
TGTGCCAGCAGCCTCCGGGGGACCGGGACCCCTGAGGGCTACACCTTC
CASSLRGTGTPEGYTF
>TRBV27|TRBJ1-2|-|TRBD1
TGTGCCAGCAGAACACCTGGACAGGGCGACTATGGCTACACCTTC
CASRTPGQGDYGYTF
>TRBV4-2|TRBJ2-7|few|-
TGTGCCAGCAGCCAAGATCCCAGGCGTAACGAGCAGTACTTC
CASSQDPRRNEQYF
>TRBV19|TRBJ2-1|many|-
TGTGCCAGTAGTCAGAGATCCTACAATGAGCAGTTCTTC
CASSQRSYNEQFF
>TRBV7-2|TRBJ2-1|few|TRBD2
TGTGCCAGCAGCTTAGGTCTAGCGGGAGGGCCGAGGGGGAATGAGCAGTTCTTC
CASSLGLAGGPRGNEQFF
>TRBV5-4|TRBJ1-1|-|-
TGTGCCAGCAGCTCCATTAACTCGCGTAGTGAAGCTTTCTTT
CASSSINSRSEAFF
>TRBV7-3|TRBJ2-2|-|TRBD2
TGTGCCAGCAGCTTAGCAGCGGGAGGGACCGGGGAGCTGTTTTTT
CASSLAAGGTGELFF
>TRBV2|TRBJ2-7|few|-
TGTGCCAGCAGTCCAGGGTCCGCATCCTACGAGCAGTACTTC
CASSPGSASYEQYF
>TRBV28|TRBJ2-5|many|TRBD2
TGTGCCAGCAGTTCGTTAGCGGGAGGCATTTGGGAGACCCAGTACTTC
CASSSLAGGIWETQYF